This T cell receptor (beta chain) was identified in a study of T cells in Graves' hyperthyroidism and ophthalmopathy. Study-wide results and caveats: Classification by a 13 V-J model distinguished ophthalmopathy from stable hyperthyroidism. Model predictions of ophthalmopathy came a median approximately 6.5 months before onset. In blood, most of the thyroid clonotypes expanded above 0.001 were also present.

The CDR3 covers 14 residues. CDR1 and CDR2 (germline): LNHDA, SQIVND (reference sequence). V was cut by 4 bases and J by 8 bases, with 15 bases left in between. This clonotype was found a few times. Its antigen remains unidentified. The CDR3 regions of TCR beta were amplified from RNA transcripts. The study used the HTBI primer set for a first-round RT-PCR of the TCR CDR3. Via MiXCR, TCRdb re-called the multiplex PCR reads, giving one row per CDR3 protein. The sample lists over 650,000 distinct CDR3 sequences, less than 45% occurring once. The rearrangement joins TRBV19 to TRBJ1-5, with D tentatively TRBD1 (6 bases). What was sequenced was peripheral blood or thyroid tissue (not recorded which). The sequence derives from an adult man with Graves' disease, either hyperthyroidism or ophthalmopathy (not recorded which). The CDR3 DNA is TGTGCCAGTAGTAGCTACGGGGGCCTGGAGCCCCAGCATTTT. Its translation is CASSSYGGLEPQHF. Filled out from reference TRBV19 and TRBJ1-5, the complete variable domain reads DGGITQSPKYLFRKEGQNVTLSCEQNLNHDAMYWYRQDPGQGLRLIYYSQIVNDFQKGDIAEGYSVSREKKESFPLTVTSAQKNPTAFYLCASSSYGGLEPQHFGDGTRLSIL.